Shown below are 10 T cell receptor beta chains from a single sample sequenced in a study of PD-L1 blockade in urothelial cancer. Time point here: peripheral blood 6 weeks after treatment start. The method was immunoSEQ multiplex PCR; TCRdb's version includes in-frame clones alone and lacks a portion of them. The sample carries around 41,000 clones, 80% to 90% recorded once. Material: PBMCs, obtained around atezolizumab (anti-PD-L1) treatment. The source is a man in his 60s with urothelial cancer.

J is TRBJ2-1 and V is TRBV4-1; TRBD1 aligns across 11 bases. Germline CDR1 and CDR2: MGHRA and YSYEKL. After removal of 4 bases from V and 7 bases from J, the junction contained 6 bases not matched to a gene. The length of the CDR3 is 15 residues. For the CDR3, the DNA is TGCGCCAGCAGCCCTTCGGACAGGGGGCAAAATGAGCAGTTCTTC. Amino acids: CASSPSDRGQNEQFF.

The V and J genes are TRBV4-1 and TRBJ2-7; TRBD1 aligns across 7 bases. CDR1 MGHRA and CDR2 YSYEKL come from the germline V gene. The CDR3 runs to 14 residues. The ends lost 2 bases at V and 1 base at J; junction bases unmatched: 2. The CDR3 coding sequence is TGCGCCAGCAGCCAACCGGGACAGTCCTACGAGCAGTACTTC. Protein: CASSQPGQSYEQYF.

The rearrangement links TRBV5-1 to TRBJ1-2; 7 bases fit TRBD1. This CDR3 is 15 amino acids long. J lost 3 bases, V lost 1 base, and 6 bases had no gene match. Germline V gene data show CDR1 as SGHRS and CDR2 as YFSETQ. The CDR3 DNA is TGCGCCAGCAGCTTGTCAGGGGGAATCGACTATGGCTACACCTTC. Amino acid sequence: CASSLSGGIDYGYTF.

This clone was picked up a small number of times. This chain links TRBV2 with TRBJ2-5, with 9 bases identical to TRBD1. There are 16 residues in the CDR3. From germline, CDR1 is SNHLY and CDR2 FYNNEI. With V trimmed by 6 bases and J by 1 base, 9 bases remained unmatched. The CDR3, as DNA: TGTGCCAGCAGCCCATCTACAGGGGGCCTCCAAGAGACCCAGTACTTC. It encodes CASSPSTGGLQETQYF. Together with reference TRBV2 and TRBJ2-5, the CDR3 gives the full variable domain: EPEVTQTPSHQVTQMGQEVILRCVPISNHLYFYWYRQILGQKVEFLVSFYNNEISEKSEIFDDQFSVERPDGSNFTLKIRSTKLEDSAMYFCASSPSTGGLQETQYFGPGTRLLVL.

This sequence joins TRBV28 and TRBJ1-1; TRBD1 is a possible D gene (5 bases). The CDR3 consists of 15 residues. The germline V and J ends were trimmed by 6 bases and 4 bases, with 18 bases remaining between them. From germline, CDR1 is MDHEN and CDR2 SYDVKM. CDR3 sequence (DNA): TGTGCCAGCAGCGCGGGGGGAGGGGACTCCACTGAAGCTTTCTTT. Translation: CASSAGGGDSTEAFF.

The chain combines TRBV19 with TRBJ2-5, with 10 bases that match TRBD2. The CDR3 length is 16 residues. Germline V gives CDR1 LNHDA, CDR2 SQIVND (reference sequence). V lost 2 bases, J lost 5 bases, and 8 bases stayed unmatched. The DNA of the CDR3 is TGTGCCAGTAGTATAAGCGCTAGCGGGGGTACGGAGACCCAGTACTTC. Translation: CASSISASGGTETQYF.

The genes are TRBV27 and TRBJ2-5, with 7 nucleotides matching TRBD1. This CDR3 has 14 residues. Germline V lookup: CDR1 MNHEY, CDR2 SMNVEV (reference sequence). The junction had 4 bases not matched to a gene; V was cut back by 2 bases and J by 4 bases. The CDR3 protein is CASSLGGQIETQYF. The DNA for the CDR3 is TGTGCCAGCAGTTTAGGGGGACAGATAGAGACCCAGTACTTC.

The CDR3 coding sequence is TGTGCCAGCAGCTTATCGGGTTCCTACAATGAGCAGTTCTTC. This codes for CASSLSGSYNEQFF. The V and J genes are TRBV7-2 and TRBJ2-1; D is uncertain. V gave up 2 bases and J gave up 1 base, with 6 bases separating them. CDR3 length: 14 residues. Germline V gene lookup returns CDR1 SGHTA and CDR2 FQGNSA. The entire variable domain, with the rest obtained from reference TRBV7-2 and TRBJ2-1, is as follows: GAGVSQSPSNKVTEKGKDVELRCDPISGHTALYWYRQSLGQGLEFLIYFQGNSAPDKSGLPSDRFSAERTGGSVSTLTIQRTQQEDSAVYLCASSLSGSYNEQFFGPGTRLTVL.

Here the CDR3 reads CASSLHNEQFF. CDR3 bases: TGCGCCAGCAGCCTCCACAATGAGCAGTTCTTC. This chain joins TRBV5-1 and TRBJ2-1; no clear D. Trimming took off 4 bases at V and 5 bases at J, with 4 bases between the two ends. CDR1 and CDR2 from the germline V gene are SGHRS and YFSETQ. This CDR3 is built from 11 residues.

The rearrangement joins TRBV15 to TRBJ2-2; perhaps TRBD2 as D (6 bases). Looked up from germline, CDR1 is LNHNV and CDR2 is YYDKDF (reference sequence). The CDR3 contains 16 residues. Trimming took 5 bases from V and 3 from J, leaving 16 bases between them. The CDR3 reads CATSPRAPGDTGELFF. CDR3 DNA: TGTGCCACCAGCCCTCGGGCCCCGGGGGACACCGGGGAGCTGTTTTTT.